The 24 T cell receptor beta chains reported below all come from one sample, sequenced in a study of shared clonotypes between healthy human individuals. Profiled with immunoSEQ multiplex PCR; TCRdb holds only in-frame clones, not every one. The data hold about 2 million clones, with about 95% observed a single time. CD45RO-negative, CCR7-selected cells formed the naive CD8 fraction, which excluded terminally differentiated effector memory CD45RA+ cells. Specimen: naive CD8+ T cells sorted from blood. All receptors come from a man younger than 35 in good health.

The CDR3 sequence is CASSSAPGLASEQYF. CDR3 DNA sequence: TGTGCCAGCAGCTCAGCCCCGGGACTAGCCTCCGAGCAGTACTTC. The rearrangement links TRBV7-3 to TRBJ2-7; TRBD2 aligns across 9 bases. The CDR3 contains 15 residues. Germline V gene sequence: CDR1 SGHTA, CDR2 FQGTGA. V gave up 4 bases and J gave up 6 bases; unmatched junction bases: 10.

A single count supports this clone. For the CDR3, the DNA is TGTGCCAGCAGCTTGGTAGGGGGAACGACTGAAGCTTTCTTT. It specifies CASSLVGGTTEAFF. The gene calls are TRBV5-4 and TRBJ1-1; TRBD1 might be the D (6 bases). The V and J ends lost 0 bases and 5 bases respectively, with 11 bases between them. The CDR3 covers 14 residues. The germline V gene encodes CDR1 SGHNT and CDR2 YYREEE (reference sequence).

The J gene is TRBJ2-3, the V gene TRBV27; 7 positions agree with TRBD1. The CDR3 consists of 16 residues. Per germline, CDR1 MNHEY and CDR2 SMNVEV (reference sequence). The V segment lost 6 bases and the J segment 4 bases; nucleotides outside the gene matches: 13. CDR3 region: CASSTRWEQGSDTQYF. CDR3 in DNA: TGTGCCAGCAGCACCAGGTGGGAACAGGGGTCAGATACGCAGTATTTT.

The J gene is TRBJ2-7, the V gene TRBV5-6; D gene uncertain. Germline V lookup: CDR1 SGHDT, CDR2 YYEEEE. The CDR3 is 12 residues long. V lost 2 bases and J 6 bases, leaving 9 bases between the germline ends. The CDR3 spells CASSFAGPEQYF. The CDR3 nucleotides read TGTGCCAGCAGCTTCGCTGGGCCCGAGCAGTACTTC. Full variable domain (outside the CDR3, taken from reference TRBV5-6 and TRBJ2-7): DAGVTQSPTHLIKTRGQQVTLRCSPKSGHDTVSWYQQALGQGPQFIFQYYEEEERQRGNFPDRFSGHQFPNYSSELNVNALLLGDSALYLCASSFAGPEQYFGPGTRLTVT.

CDR3 protein: CASSPQVGGALNEQFF. CDR3 DNA sequence: TGTGCCAGCAGCCCCCAGGTCGGGGGGGCGCTCAATGAGCAGTTCTTC. The V and J genes are TRBV7-9 and TRBJ2-1, with 8 bases that match TRBD2. The CDR3 loop spans 16 amino acids. Germline CDR1 SEHNR, CDR2 FQNEAQ (reference sequence). Losses at the gene ends were 5 bases for V and 6 bases for J; bases not matched to a gene: 12.

This clone was counted once. The chain links TRBV5-6 to TRBJ1-1; unclear D gene. The germline V gene has CDR1 SGHDT and CDR2 YYEEEE. The CDR3 extends over 16 amino acids. Trimming left V 1 base short and J 2 bases short, with 15 bases between. This CDR3 reads CASSLWREGGNTEAFF. The DNA for the CDR3 is TGTGCCAGCAGCTTGTGGCGCGAAGGCGGAAACACTGAAGCTTTCTTT.

The rearrangement joins TRBV6-5 to TRBJ1-1; a weak D match, TRBD1 (6 bases). Per the germline V gene, CDR1 is MNHEY and CDR2 is SVGAGI. The CDR3 totals 15 residues. V was pared by 6 bases and J by 5 bases, with 19 bases between. Here the CDR3 reads CASRPIQGRWTEAFF. In DNA form, the CDR3 reads TGTGCCAGCAGACCTATACAGGGTAGGTGGACTGAAGCTTTCTTT.

The chain recombines TRBV18 with TRBJ2-7; 10 positions match TRBD1. Germline values: CDR1 KGHSH, CDR2 LQKENI. The J segment lost 9 bases and the V segment lost 3 bases, leaving 5 bases of the junction unmatched. This CDR3 spans 13 amino acids. For the CDR3, the DNA is TGTGCCAGCTCACCCGCGGACAGGGGGTGGCAGTACTTC. This sequence encodes CASSPADRGWQYF. The full variable domain, its missing parts supplied by reference TRBV18 and TRBJ2-7, is NAGVMQNPRHLVRRRGQEARLRCSPMKGHSHVYWYRQLPEEGLKFMVYLQKENIIDESGMPKERFSAEFPKEGPSILRIQQVVRGDSAAYFCASSPADRGWQYFGPGTRLTVT.

The chain recombines TRBV4-1 with TRBJ1-3; no clear D gene. The V and J ends lost 4 bases and 0 bases respectively, with 10 bases between them. The CDR3 extends over 15 amino acids. Germline assignment: CDR1 MGHRA and CDR2 YSYEKL. The CDR3 here is CASSPAGYSGNTIYF. In DNA, the CDR3 is TGCGCCAGCAGCCCTGCCGGCTACTCTGGAAACACCATATATTTT.

V usage is TRBV7-9 and J usage is TRBJ1-1; D gene ambiguous. This CDR3 is built from 12 residues. The germline V gene encodes CDR1 SEHNR and CDR2 FQNEAQ (reference sequence). With 5 bases removed from V and 5 bases from J, the gap between germline ends came to 9 bases. CDR3 in DNA: TGTGCCAGCAGCCCAGCGGAGACTGAAGCTTTCTTT. Protein sequence: CASSPAETEAFF.

The chain combines TRBV6-5 with TRBJ2-5; D gene uncertain. V was pared by 6 bases and J by 2 bases, with 16 bases between. The CDR3 length is 15 residues. Per the germline V gene, CDR1 is MNHEY and CDR2 is SVGAGI. CDR3 sequence reads: CASSPFSFLQETQYF. As DNA, the CDR3 is TGTGCCAGCAGCCCTTTTAGCTTTCTACAAGAGACCCAGTACTTC.

The rearrangement joins TRBV4-1 to TRBJ2-7; 7 nucleotides align to TRBD2. From germline, CDR1 is MGHRA and CDR2 YSYEKL. The CDR3 totals 17 residues. Trimming at V came to 2 bases and at J to 5 bases, leaving 15 bases not matched to a gene. The CDR3 sequence: CASSQHARTSARDEQYF. Here the CDR3 DNA reads TGCGCCAGCAGCCAACACGCCCGGACTAGTGCGAGAGACGAGCAGTACTTC.

This clone is a singleton in its sample. Here the CDR3 reads CASSLGGSWSYGYTF. In DNA, the CDR3 is TGTGCCAGCAGCTTGGGTGGATCCTGGAGTTATGGCTACACCTTC. The chain is built from TRBV5-6 and TRBJ1-2; D gene ambiguous. V lost 0 bases, J lost 5 bases, and 14 bases lay in between. Looked up from germline, CDR1 is SGHDT and CDR2 is YYEEEE. This CDR3 has 15 residues.

Worth noting for this clone: This may stem from a read error, because a much larger clone lies one nucleotide away. The same CDR3 arises from other DNA sequences in this sample as well. V usage is TRBV5-6 and J usage is TRBJ2-7; D call uncertain. From germline, CDR1 is SGHDT and CDR2 YYEEEE. The CDR3 is made up of 13 amino acids. With 0 bases removed from V and 0 bases from J, the gap between germline ends came to 4 bases. The CDR3 protein is CASSLASSYEQYF. The CDR3 bases are TGTGCCAGCAGCTTGGCGAGCTCCTACGAGCAGTACTTC.

The chain is built from TRBV7-8 and TRBJ2-3; 11 bases are a match to TRBD2. Per germline, CDR1 SGHVS and CDR2 FQNEAQ. Trimming at V came to 5 bases and at J to 2 bases, leaving 9 bases not matched to a gene. The CDR3 is made up of 17 amino acids. CDR3 region: CASSPRLAGITTDTQYF. DNA of the CDR3: TGTGCCAGCAGCCCACGACTAGCGGGGATTACCACAGATACGCAGTATTTT.

The chain is built from TRBV5-1 and TRBJ2-2, with TRBD2 as a possible D gene (6 bases). Germline-derived CDR1 and CDR2 are SGHRS and YFSETQ. Trimming took 0 bases from V and 3 from J, leaving 12 bases between them. This CDR3 is 16 amino acids long. CDR3 DNA sequence: TGCGCCAGCAGCTTGGCTGTCGGGGAGGACACCGGGGAGCTGTTTTTT. Translation: CASSLAVGEDTGELFF.

This chain joins TRBV5-1 and TRBJ2-7; TRBD1 might be the D (6 bases). Germline V CDR1 and CDR2: SGHRS, YFSETQ. V gave up 3 bases and J gave up 3 bases, with 10 bases separating them. The CDR3 consists of 13 residues. The CDR3 protein is CASSSPDSYEQYF. CDR3 in DNA: TGCGCCAGCAGCTCTCCGGACAGCTACGAGCAGTACTTC. Supplemented by reference TRBV5-1 and TRBJ2-7, the full variable domain reads KAGVTQTPRYLIKTRGQQVTLSCSPISGHRSVSWYQQTPGQGLQFLFEYFSETQRNKGNFPGRFSGRQFSNSRSEMNVSTLELGDSALYLCASSSPDSYEQYFGPGTRLTVT.

CDR3 residues: CASGYLDTYEQYF. The CDR3 nucleotides read TGTGCCAGTGGCTACTTGGACACCTACGAGCAGTACTTC. This chain joins TRBV2 and TRBJ2-7, with D possibly being TRBD1 (5 bases). The V end lost 9 bases, the J end lost 2 bases, and 14 bases lay between the germline ends. Germline CDR1 and CDR2: SNHLY and FYNNEI. This CDR3 is 13 amino acids long.

This chain links TRBV11-2 with TRBJ2-7; D remains ambiguous. This CDR3 has 14 residues. Per the germline V gene, CDR1 is SGHAT and CDR2 is FQNNGV. Trimming stripped 1 base from V and 0 bases from J, with 7 bases between. The CDR3 here is CASSLVLYSYEQYF. DNA of the CDR3: TGTGCCAGCAGCTTAGTGCTGTACTCCTACGAGCAGTACTTC. The full variable domain, completed using reference TRBV11-2 and TRBJ2-7, is EAGVAQSPRYKIIEKRQSVAFWCNPISGHATLYWYQQILGQGPKLLIQFQNNGVVDDSQLPKDRFSAERLKGVDSTLKIQPAKLEDSAVYLCASSLVLYSYEQYFGPGTRLTVT.

This chain connects TRBV7-2 to TRBJ1-2; unclear D gene. The germline V gene has CDR1 SGHTA and CDR2 FQGNSA. Trimming left V 2 bases short and J 6 bases short, with 16 bases between. The CDR3 covers 15 residues. The CDR3 region is CASSLTVRNGHGYTF. Written as DNA, the CDR3 is TGTGCCAGCAGCTTAACCGTTAGAAATGGCCATGGCTACACCTTC.

The V call is TRBV9, the J call TRBJ2-7; maybe TRBD2 (5 bases). Germline V lookup: CDR1 SGDLS, CDR2 YYNGEE. The CDR3 has 14 residues. The V end was cut by 3 bases, the J end by 0 bases, with 10 bases between. The CDR3 DNA reads as TGTGCCAGCAGCGAGGGCCGGGACTCCTACGAGCAGTACTTC. It is translated as CASSEGRDSYEQYF.

This clone showed up just once. The rearrangement joins TRBV7-9 to TRBJ2-7; D is undetermined. Trimming pared 1 base from V and 7 bases from J, leaving 8 bases between. Looked up from germline, CDR1 is SEHNR and CDR2 is FQNEAQ (reference sequence). The CDR3 extends over 12 amino acids. CDR3 in DNA: TGTGCCAGCAGCTTAGTTGAGAGGGAGCAGTACTTC. It specifies CASSLVEREQYF.

This chain links TRBV27 with TRBJ2-7, with a possible D match to TRBD2 (5 bases). Trimming removed 6 bases at V and 2 bases at J, with 17 bases between. The CDR3 sequence is 15 residues long. Germline-derived CDR1 and CDR2 are MNHEY and SMNVEV (reference sequence). CDR3 sequence: CASSTLGLRAYEQYF. In DNA form, the CDR3 reads TGTGCCAGCAGCACCCTAGGGTTGAGGGCCTACGAGCAGTACTTC.

This chain uses TRBV5-1 with TRBJ2-5; 14 nucleotides match TRBD2. From germline, CDR1 is SGHRS and CDR2 YFSETQ. V gave up 0 bases and J gave up 6 bases; unmatched junction bases: 4. The CDR3 contains 16 residues. The CDR3 loop is CASSLDRTSGRKTQYF. For the CDR3, the DNA is TGCGCCAGCAGCTTGGATCGGACTAGCGGGAGGAAGACCCAGTACTTC.